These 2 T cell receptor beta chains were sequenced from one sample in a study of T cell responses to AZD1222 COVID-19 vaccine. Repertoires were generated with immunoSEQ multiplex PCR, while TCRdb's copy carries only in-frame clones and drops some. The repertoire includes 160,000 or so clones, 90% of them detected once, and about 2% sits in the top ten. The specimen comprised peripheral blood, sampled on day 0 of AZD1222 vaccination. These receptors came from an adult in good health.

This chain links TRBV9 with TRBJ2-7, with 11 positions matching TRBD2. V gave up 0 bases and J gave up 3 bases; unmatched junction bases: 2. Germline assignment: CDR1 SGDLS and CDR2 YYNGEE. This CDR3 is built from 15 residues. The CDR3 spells CASSVGLAGGYEQYF. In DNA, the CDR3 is TGTGCCAGCAGCGTAGGGCTAGCGGGAGGCTACGAGCAGTACTTC.

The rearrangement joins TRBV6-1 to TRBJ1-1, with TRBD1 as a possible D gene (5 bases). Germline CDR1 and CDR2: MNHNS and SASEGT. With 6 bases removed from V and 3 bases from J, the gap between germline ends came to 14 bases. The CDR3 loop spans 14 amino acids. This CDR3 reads CASSRPRDDTEAFF. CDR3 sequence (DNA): TGTGCCAGCAGCCGTCCCAGGGATGACACTGAAGCTTTCTTT.